This TCR beta chain is from a study of T-cell memory formation after mild COVID-19. The CDR3 covers 13 residues. V dropped 3 bases and J dropped 3 bases, with 11 bases sitting between them. Germline loops: CDR1 DFQATT, CDR2 SNEGSKA (reference sequence). TCRdb recomputed calls from the 5' RACE reads with MiXCR, one row per CDR3 protein. Here the sample spans nearly 200,000 distinct CDR3 sequences, 15% to 20% being singletons. This sequence was found in an adult woman who had mild COVID-19 (a few samples of this study predate the infection). Cell type and time point are not known. The chain is built from TRBV20-1 and TRBJ1-1; D unclear. Sequencing was performed on PBMCs or a T cell subset sorted from them (not recorded which). For the CDR3, the DNA is TGCAGTGCTAGGGGTAGGTGGGACACTGAAGCTTTCTTT. Its protein product is CSARGRWDTEAFF.